This passage covers 7 T cell receptor beta chains from one sample sequenced in a study of control samples from healthy donors and cancer patients. Only in-frame clones appear in the TCRdb table, and some are missing; sequencing was by immunoSEQ multiplex PCR. The sample holds about 80,000 clones, roughly 84% seen once. The sequenced material came from PBMCs. The receptors originated from a man aged 60 to 69 with head and neck cancer.

This clone has just one count. This chain uses TRBV4-1 with TRBJ2-5, with D uncertain. Germline CDR1 MGHRA, CDR2 YSYEKL. The length of the CDR3 is 13 residues. Trimming cost V 4 bases and J 4 bases, with 10 bases left between them. Here the CDR3 DNA reads TGCGCCAGCAGCCTCCTTTTTGCAGAGACCCAGTACTTC. Protein product: CASSLLFAETQYF.

J is TRBJ1-5 and V is TRBV10-3, with D hard to call. This CDR3 has 14 amino acids. The germline V gene encodes CDR1 ENHRY and CDR2 SYGVKD. V gave up 3 bases and J gave up 4 bases, with 10 bases separating them. The CDR3 sequence: CAISDRTPNQPQHF. CDR3 in DNA: TGTGCCATCAGTGACAGGACTCCTAATCAGCCCCAGCATTTT.

This clone has a handful of counts. The chain joins TRBV27 to TRBJ2-3; D might be TRBD2 (5 bases). The germline gives CDR1 MNHEY, CDR2 SMNVEV (reference sequence). The length of the CDR3 is 15 residues. Deletions cut 5 bases from V and 2 bases from J, with 14 bases between. DNA of the CDR3: TGTGCCAGCAGTAGGACTCCTACGCTCACAGATACGCAGTATTTT. Its translation is CASSRTPTLTDTQYF.

This chain connects TRBV2 to TRBJ2-4, with TRBD2 matching over 9 bases. The CDR3 contains 20 residues. Trimming at V came to 6 bases and at J to 8 bases, leaving 26 bases not matched to a gene. Germline CDR1 reads SNHLY; CDR2 reads FYNNEI. CDR3 DNA sequence: TGTGCCAGCAGCAGTCTCGATTTGGTGGTGGCGGGAGGGCCGGGGGACATTCAGTACTTC. Protein sequence: CASSSLDLVVAGGPGDIQYF.

The V gene is TRBV28, the J gene TRBJ1-1; perhaps TRBD1 as D (6 bases). Germline CDR1 reads MDHEN; CDR2 reads SYDVKM. The CDR3 has 15 amino acids. V was clipped by 4 bases and J by 5 bases, with 17 bases between them. The CDR3 bases are TGTGCCAGCAGTTCCGTCTCACTACAGGGTACTGAAGCTTTCTTT. Translating gives CASSSVSLQGTEAFF.

The chain couples TRBV6-5 to TRBJ1-3; 7 nucleotides match TRBD1. Trimming cost V 2 bases and J 3 bases; bases outside gene matches: 7. The CDR3 covers 16 residues. Germline assignment: CDR1 MNHEY and CDR2 SVGAGI. This CDR3 is CASSYDRAYIGNTIYF. CDR3 bases: TGTGCCAGCAGTTACGACAGGGCATACATTGGAAACACCATATATTTT.

The sample holds one count of this clone. The CDR3 protein is CASSTPFPGGASYNEQFF. The CDR3 DNA reads as TGTGCCAGCAGTACTCCATTCCCAGGGGGGGCATCCTACAATGAGCAGTTCTTC. The chain links TRBV28 to TRBJ2-1; possibly TRBD1 or TRBD2 for D (7 bases each). Per the germline V gene, CDR1 is MDHEN and CDR2 is SYDVKM. The CDR3 consists of 18 residues. The V gene lost 5 bases and the J gene lost 1 base, with 21 bases spanning the gap.